The clone carrying this T cell receptor (beta chain) was detected ten times or more. As yet, its antigen is unknown. These data come from a study of T-cell reconstitution after alpha-beta-depleted transplantation in children. Germline V gene data show CDR1 as SGHRS and CDR2 as YFSETQ. There are 19 residues in the CDR3. V was clipped by 0 bases and J by 4 bases; unmatched bases: 11. Study-level results: Several hundred graft clones that had expanded were reportedly the source of alpha-beta T cells about two months after transplant. The study traced high day-60 TCRbeta diversity in some patients to surviving recipient T cells and thymic progenitors. T-cell numbers and diversity one year post-transplant derived largely from freshly generated T cells.

This sample's TCRbeta library carried unique molecular identifier barcodes. Using its own MiXCR run on the PCR reads, TCRdb lists one record per CDR3 protein. The repertoire holds about 100,000 distinct CDR3 sequences, around 5.9% seen once, with around 5.6% in the top ten. This chain joins TRBV5-1 and TRBJ2-7; 15 nucleotides match TRBD2. The clonotype originates from a female patient between 2 and 15 years old who had a stem cell transplant for Fanconi anemia, so the T cells may come from the graft donor. Sample: PBMCs, mostly from graft donor cells, taken 60 days after TCRalphabeta/CD19-depleted stem cell transplant. Written as DNA, the CDR3 is TGCGCCAGCAGCTTGGTGGGACTAGCGGGAGGTATTAGGCAGTACGAGCAGTACTTC. Translation gives CASSLVGLAGGIRQYEQYF.